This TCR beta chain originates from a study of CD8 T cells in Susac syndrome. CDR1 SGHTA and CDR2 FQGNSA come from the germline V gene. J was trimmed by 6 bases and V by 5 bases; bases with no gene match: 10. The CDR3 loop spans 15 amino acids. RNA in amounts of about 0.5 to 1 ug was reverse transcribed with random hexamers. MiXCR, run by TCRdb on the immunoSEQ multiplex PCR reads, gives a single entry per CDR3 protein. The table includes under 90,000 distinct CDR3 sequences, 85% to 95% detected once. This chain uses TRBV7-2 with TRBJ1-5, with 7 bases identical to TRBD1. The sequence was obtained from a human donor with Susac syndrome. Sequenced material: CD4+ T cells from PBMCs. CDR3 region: CASSPQGGLSQPQHF. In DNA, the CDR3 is TGTGCCAGCAGCCCCCAGGGGGGCTTATCTCAGCCCCAGCATTTT.